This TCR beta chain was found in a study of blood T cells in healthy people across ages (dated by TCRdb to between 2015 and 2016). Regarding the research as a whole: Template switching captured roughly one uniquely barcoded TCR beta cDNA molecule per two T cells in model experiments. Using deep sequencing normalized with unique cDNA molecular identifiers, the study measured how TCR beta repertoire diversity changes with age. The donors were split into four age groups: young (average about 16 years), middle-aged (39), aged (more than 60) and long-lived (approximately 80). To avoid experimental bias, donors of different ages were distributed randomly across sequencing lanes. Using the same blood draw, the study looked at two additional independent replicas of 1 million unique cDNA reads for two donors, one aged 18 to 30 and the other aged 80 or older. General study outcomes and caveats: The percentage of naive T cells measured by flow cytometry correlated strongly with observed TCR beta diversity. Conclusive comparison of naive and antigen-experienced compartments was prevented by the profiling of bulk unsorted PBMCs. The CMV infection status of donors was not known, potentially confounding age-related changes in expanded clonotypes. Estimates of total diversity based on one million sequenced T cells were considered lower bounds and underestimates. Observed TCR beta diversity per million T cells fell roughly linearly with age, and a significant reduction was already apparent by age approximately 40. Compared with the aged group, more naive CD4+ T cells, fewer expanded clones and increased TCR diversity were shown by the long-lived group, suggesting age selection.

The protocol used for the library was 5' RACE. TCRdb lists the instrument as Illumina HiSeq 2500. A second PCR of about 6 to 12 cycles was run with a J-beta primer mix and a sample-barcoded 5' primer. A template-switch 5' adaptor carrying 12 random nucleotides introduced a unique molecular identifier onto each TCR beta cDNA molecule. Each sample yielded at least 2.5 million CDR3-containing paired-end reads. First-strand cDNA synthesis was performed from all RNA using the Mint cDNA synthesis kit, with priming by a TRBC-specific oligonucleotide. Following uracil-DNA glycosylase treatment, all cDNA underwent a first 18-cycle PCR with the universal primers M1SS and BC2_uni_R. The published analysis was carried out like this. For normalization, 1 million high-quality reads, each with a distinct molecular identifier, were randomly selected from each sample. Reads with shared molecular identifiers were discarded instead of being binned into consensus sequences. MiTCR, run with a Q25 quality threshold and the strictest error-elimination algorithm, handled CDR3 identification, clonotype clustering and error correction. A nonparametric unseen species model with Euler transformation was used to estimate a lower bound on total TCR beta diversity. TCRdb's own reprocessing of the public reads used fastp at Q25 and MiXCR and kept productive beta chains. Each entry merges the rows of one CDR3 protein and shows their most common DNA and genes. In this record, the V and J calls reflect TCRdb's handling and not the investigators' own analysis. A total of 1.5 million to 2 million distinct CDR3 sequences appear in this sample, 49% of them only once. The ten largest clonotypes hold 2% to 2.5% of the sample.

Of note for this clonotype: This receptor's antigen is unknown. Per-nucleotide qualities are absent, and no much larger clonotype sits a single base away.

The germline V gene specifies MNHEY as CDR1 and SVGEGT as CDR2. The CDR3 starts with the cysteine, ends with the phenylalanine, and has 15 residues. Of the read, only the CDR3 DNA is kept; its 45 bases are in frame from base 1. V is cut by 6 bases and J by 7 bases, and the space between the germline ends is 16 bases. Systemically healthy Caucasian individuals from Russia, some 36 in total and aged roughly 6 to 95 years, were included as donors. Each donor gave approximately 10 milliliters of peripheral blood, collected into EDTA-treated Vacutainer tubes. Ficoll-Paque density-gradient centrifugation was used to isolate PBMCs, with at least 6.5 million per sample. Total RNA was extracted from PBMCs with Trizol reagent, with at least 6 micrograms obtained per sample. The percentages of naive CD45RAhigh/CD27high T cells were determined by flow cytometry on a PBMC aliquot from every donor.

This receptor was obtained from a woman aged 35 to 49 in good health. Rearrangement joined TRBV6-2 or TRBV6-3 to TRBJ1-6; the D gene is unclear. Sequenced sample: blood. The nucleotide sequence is TGTGCCAGCAGCTACCCGGAACGCCTAAATTCACCCCTCCACTTT. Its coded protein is CASSYPERLNSPLHF.